These 13 T cell receptor beta chains originate from one sample sequenced in a study of shared clonotypes between healthy human individuals. This table comes from immunoSEQ multiplex PCR, and its TCRdb copy is limited to in-frame clones, with some not included. The table lists some 2.3 million clones, just over 90% of them singletons, with 0.3% to 0.4% in the top ten. Material for sequencing was naive CD4+ T cells from PBMCs. Subset: CD45RA+ positively selected. These receptors all come from a young man in good health. Some clones in this sample may be carry-over from other donors' samples.

This chain connects TRBV28 to TRBJ2-3; 7 bases line up with TRBD2. V lost 3 bases to trimming and J lost 0 bases; unmatched junction nucleotides: 6. CDR3 length: 16 residues. CDR1 is MDHEN, CDR2 SYDVKM, per germline. The CDR3 sequence is CASSFWSSGSTDTQYF. The CDR3 bases are TGTGCCAGCAGTTTTTGGTCTAGCGGTAGCACAGATACGCAGTATTTT.

This sequence joins TRBV7-9 and TRBJ1-2; D possibly corresponds to TRBD1 (6 bases). V lost 5 bases and J 0 bases, leaving 13 bases between the germline ends. In germline, CDR1 is SEHNR, CDR2 FQNEAQ (reference sequence). This CDR3 region has 15 residues. The CDR3 DNA reads as TGTGCCAGCAGCCTCGACAGGAGCGCTAACTATGGCTACACCTTC. This translates into CASSLDRSANYGYTF.

This chain joins TRBV6-4 and TRBJ1-2; unclear D gene. Trimming left V 11 bases short and J 4 bases short, with 17 bases between. The CDR3 consists of 13 residues. Per germline, CDR1 MRHNA and CDR2 SNTAGT. CDR3 nucleotides: TGTGCCCCTTGGCGTATGTTCCCCTATGGCTACACCTTC. Its protein product is CAPWRMFPYGYTF.

The chain recombines TRBV11-2 with TRBJ1-1; tentatively, D is TRBD1 (6 bases). Germline values: CDR1 SGHAT, CDR2 FQNNGV. V was trimmed by 4 bases and J by 3 bases, leaving 24 bases between them. The CDR3 sequence is 18 residues long. CDR3 DNA: TGTGCCAGCAGCTCGCGTCTACGGGGGGCGGAGAAAGACACTGAAGCTTTCTTT. Translation: CASSSRLRGAEKDTEAFF. Looking up the rest from reference TRBV11-2 and TRBJ1-1 gives the full variable domain: EAGVAQSPRYKIIEKRQSVAFWCNPISGHATLYWYQQILGQGPKLLIQFQNNGVVDDSQLPKDRFSAERLKGVDSTLKIQPAKLEDSAVYLCASSSRLRGAEKDTEAFFGQGTRLTVV.

The chain uses TRBV25-1 and TRBJ2-2; TRBD2 matches 8 bases. The ends lost 7 bases at V and 4 bases at J; junction bases unmatched: 8. The CDR3 is 15 residues long. Germline assignment: CDR1 MGHDK and CDR2 SYGVNS. CDR3 sequence (DNA): TGTGCCAGCATGGGAACTAGCGGAGCCACCGGGGAGCTGTTTTTT. Translated: CASMGTSGATGELFF.

The chain is built from TRBV7-9 and TRBJ1-2; D gene unclear. The CDR3 runs 19 residues. Germline V lookup: CDR1 SEHNR, CDR2 FQNEAQ (reference sequence). V dropped 4 bases and J dropped 2 bases, with 26 bases sitting between them. The CDR3 DNA reads TGTGCCAGCAGCTCTCCCCAGCTCTCCGGTGTTCTCATGAACTATGGCTACACCTTC. Its protein is CASSSPQLSGVLMNYGYTF.

The chain uses TRBV28 and TRBJ1-2; possible D gene TRBD1, 5 bases. Trimming shortened V by 2 bases and J by 4 bases, and 14 bases separated the two germline ends. This CDR3 spans 15 amino acids. Germline V gene data show CDR1 as MDHEN and CDR2 as SYDVKM. CDR3 nucleotides: TGTGCCAGCAGTTTAGCGTCAGGGAGCGGCTATGGCTACACCTTC. This gives the protein CASSLASGSGYGYTF.

The chain joins TRBV2 to TRBJ1-3; no clear D gene. The germline CDR1 and CDR2 sequences are SNHLY and FYNNEI. The CDR3 is 14 amino acids. The V and J ends lost 6 bases and 0 bases respectively, with 9 bases between them. CDR3 amino acids: CASSLEFSGNTIYF. In DNA form, the CDR3 reads TGTGCCAGCAGCTTGGAATTCTCTGGAAACACCATATATTTT.

With regard to this clone: Distinct nucleotide sequences in the sample also encode this CDR3. The chain combines TRBV18 with TRBJ1-2, with 7 bases identical to TRBD1. The CDR3 is 14 residues long. Germline CDR1 KGHSH, CDR2 LQKENI. Unmatched junction bases numbered 0, after V lost 2 bases and J lost 0 bases. As DNA, the CDR3 is TGTGCCAGCTCACCAGGGACAGCTAACTATGGCTACACCTTC. This encodes CASSPGTANYGYTF.

The chain couples TRBV28 to TRBJ2-1, with TRBD2 identical over 14 bases. The CDR3 consists of 16 residues. J was trimmed by 8 bases and V by 4 bases; bases with no gene match: 7. Germline CDR1 and CDR2: MDHEN and SYDVKM. DNA for the CDR3: TGTGCCAGCAGTTCGGGACTAGCGGGAGTTTGGGATGAGCAGTTCTTC. This sequence encodes CASSSGLAGVWDEQFF.

The V call is TRBV5-8, the J call TRBJ2-1, with D possibly matching TRBD1 (5 bases). The CDR3 runs 15 residues. CDR1 is SGHTS and CDR2 is YDEGEE in the germline V gene. Trimming took off 1 base at V and 7 bases at J, with 15 bases between the two ends. The CDR3: CASSLSSGPGNEQFF. The CDR3, as DNA: TGTGCCAGCAGCTTGTCTTCCGGGCCAGGGAATGAGCAGTTCTTC.

This clone was seen a single time. As DNA, the CDR3 is TGCAGCGTTGATAGTCAGGGGGCCCGCTTTGAGCAGTTCTTC. It codes for CSVDSQGARFEQFF. The chain combines TRBV29-1 with TRBJ2-1; 8 bases are shared with TRBD1. Germline V gives CDR1 SQVTM, CDR2 ANQGSEA. The trim removed 3 bases at V and 9 bases at J, leaving 10 bases unmatched. The CDR3 loop spans 14 amino acids.

Regarding this clone: This same CDR3 is encoded by further DNA sequences in the sample. CDR3 DNA: TGTGCCTGGAGTCTACAGGGGTACGAGCAGTACTTC. This codes for CAWSLQGYEQYF. The rearrangement links TRBV30 to TRBJ2-7, with TRBD1 identical over 7 bases. Germline CDR1 reads GTSNPN; CDR2 reads SVGIG (reference sequence). This CDR3 is 12 amino acids long. Trimming at V came to 2 bases and at J to 4 bases, leaving 2 bases not matched to a gene.